These 6 T cell receptor beta chains were all obtained from the same sample, sequenced in a study of cytomegalovirus exposure and HLA in healthy donors. PCR was performed using 60 Vbeta and 13 Jbeta primers. Sequenced by immunoSEQ multiplex PCR; TCRdb stores in-frame clones only, minus some. The specimen's table records about 140,000 clones. The sequencing input was PBMCs. All receptors derive from a woman aged 18-29 years in good health and CMV-seronegative.

This chain uses TRBV2 with TRBJ2-7, with 10 bases fitting TRBD2. V dropped 5 bases and J dropped 0; count of bases not matched to a gene: 1. The CDR3 consists of 14 residues. Germline lookup yields CDR1 SNHLY and CDR2 FYNNEI. CDR3 in amino acids: CASSTSGNSYEQYF. DNA of the CDR3: TGTGCCAGCAGTACTAGCGGGAACTCCTACGAGCAGTACTTC.

The chain uses TRBV9 and TRBJ2-3; tentative D call: TRBD1 (6 bases). Trimming took 4 bases from V and 5 from J, leaving 14 bases between them. This CDR3 region has 14 residues. CDR1 and CDR2 (germline): SGDLS, YYNGEE. The CDR3 DNA sequence: TGTGCCAGCAGCCCCCGGGACACGGGAGATACGCAGTATTTT. This encodes CASSPRDTGDTQYF. Using reference TRBV9 and TRBJ2-3 for the parts outside the CDR3, the full variable domain is DSGVTQTPKHLITATGQRVTLRCSPRSGDLSVYWYQQSLDQGLQFLIQYYNGEERAKGNILERFSAQQFPDLHSELNLSSLELGDSALYFCASSPRDTGDTQYFGPGTRLTVL.

This sequence joins TRBV5-4 and TRBJ2-1; TRBD2 matches at 13 bases. This CDR3 is built from 17 residues. Looked up from germline, CDR1 is SGHNT and CDR2 is YYREEE (reference sequence). The ends lost 4 bases at V and 3 bases at J; junction bases unmatched: 7. The CDR3 coding sequence is TGTGCCAGCAGCGACGGACTAGCGGGAGAGTTCTACAATGAGCAGTTCTTC. As protein: CASSDGLAGEFYNEQFF. The entire variable domain, with the rest obtained from reference TRBV5-4 and TRBJ2-1, is as follows: ETGVTQSPTHLIKTRGQQVTLRCSSQSGHNTVSWYQQALGQGPQFIFQYYREEENGRGNFPPRFSGLQFPNYSSELNVNALELDDSALYLCASSDGLAGEFYNEQFFGPGTRLTVL.

The chain recombines TRBV6-5 with TRBJ2-7; 7 positions agree with TRBD1. The V segment lost 6 bases and the J segment 5 bases; nucleotides outside the gene matches: 7. This CDR3 contains 13 residues. Germline V gene data show CDR1 as MNHEY and CDR2 as SVGAGI. The CDR3 DNA follows: TGTGCCAGCAGCTCGACAGGGTTCGACGAGCAGTACGTC. Translated, it gives CASSSTGFDEQYV.

J is TRBJ1-2 and V is TRBV6-5; D is possibly TRBD1 (6 bases). V shed 2 bases and J shed 8 bases, with 12 bases lying between them. Germline values: CDR1 MNHEY, CDR2 SVGAGI. The CDR3 consists of 13 residues. The CDR3 coding sequence is TGTGCCAGCAGTTACAGCCAGGGGAGCGGCTACACCTTC. It codes for CASSYSQGSGYTF.

The chain combines TRBV5-6 with TRBJ1-1; 8 bases fit TRBD1. This CDR3 has 15 residues. Germline V gives CDR1 SGHDT, CDR2 YYEEEE. The V gene end was trimmed by 0 bases and the J gene end by 7 bases; junction bases not matched to a gene: 8. The CDR3 is CASSLVQGAQGEAFF. CDR3 coding DNA: TGTGCCAGCAGCTTGGTGCAGGGGGCGCAAGGTGAAGCTTTCTTT. The complete variable domain, with remaining parts taken from reference TRBV5-6 and TRBJ1-1, reads DAGVTQSPTHLIKTRGQQVTLRCSPKSGHDTVSWYQQALGQGPQFIFQYYEEEERQRGNFPDRFSGHQFPNYSSELNVNALLLGDSALYLCASSLVQGAQGEAFFGQGTRLTVV.